This T cell receptor beta chain was sequenced in a study of T cells expressing NK-cell markers (dated by TCRdb to the early 2020s). The study in broad terms: TCR beta-chain repertoires were profiled in sorted CD3+CD56+NKG2C+, CD3+CD56+NKG2C- and CD3+CD56-NKG2C+ T-cell subsets from several donors. Of the eight sequenced donors, seven were found to be HCMV-seropositive and one was found to be HCMV-seronegative. The study sequenced eight donors, all healthy volunteers chosen at random: three men and five women. Libraries were sequenced as 2 x 150 bp reads on Illumina HiSeq 2000/2500, MiSeq or NextSeq.

The CDR3, from cysteine to phenylalanine, totals 13 residues. DNA for this receptor is not on file. CDR1 and CDR2, looked up from the germline V gene, are SQVTM and ANQGSEA. Comments on this clonotype: Its antigen target is currently unknown.

Broad study findings and their caveats: Those dominant clonotypes were again the most abundant among CD3+CD56-NKG2C+ cells in a few donors, at about 25-60.1%. In a handful of donors, the dominant CD3+CD56+NKG2C+ clonotypes were found to rank among the top 10 CD8+ clonotypes and to make up about 1.0-7.5% of CD8+ T cells. Whether the expanded NKG2C-expressing T cell clones were specific for HCMV antigens remained unclear.

Sequencer: Illumina HiSeq 2000. TCR beta cDNA libraries were prepared using 5'RACE template switching, which introduced a universal primer site and unique molecular identifiers. cDNA synthesis was primed from the TCR beta constant segment, followed by two successive PCR amplification steps. The paper's data handling went like this. Reads were demultiplexed and grouped by UMI with MIGEC, and clonotypes were assembled and quantified with MiTCR. To exclude erroneous sequences, any TCR cDNA sequence not supported by at least two reads was discarded. The tcR package was used for downstream repertoire analysis, and clonotypes were matched between fractions using CDR3 nucleotide sequence together with V segment. Antigen specificity was annotated against VDJdb with VDJmatch, allowing one amino acid substitution in CDR3. The reads were reprocessed in TCRdb, with one entry per CDR3 protein sequence and no accompanying DNA. TCRdb, not the original authors, processed these V and J calls. The sample table includes around 470,000 distinct CDR3 sequences. Clones ranked in the top ten supply about 1.5% of the sample.

A commercial ELISA kit detecting HCMV-specific IgG in serum was used to determine HCMV serostatus. Ficoll density gradient centrifugation was used to isolate peripheral blood mononuclear cells from blood. The sequenced sample was blood T cells: a sorted CD56 or NKG2C T cell subset, CD4+ or CD8+ T cells, or bulk PBMC T cells (not recorded which). The sequence was collected from a woman aged 50 to 60 in good health. Donor details come from another sample of the same person, matched by shared clones. The chain couples TRBV29-1 to TRBJ2-3; TCRdb designates TRBD2, a call that cannot be tested without DNA. CDR3 loop: CSVTGLAGNTQYF.